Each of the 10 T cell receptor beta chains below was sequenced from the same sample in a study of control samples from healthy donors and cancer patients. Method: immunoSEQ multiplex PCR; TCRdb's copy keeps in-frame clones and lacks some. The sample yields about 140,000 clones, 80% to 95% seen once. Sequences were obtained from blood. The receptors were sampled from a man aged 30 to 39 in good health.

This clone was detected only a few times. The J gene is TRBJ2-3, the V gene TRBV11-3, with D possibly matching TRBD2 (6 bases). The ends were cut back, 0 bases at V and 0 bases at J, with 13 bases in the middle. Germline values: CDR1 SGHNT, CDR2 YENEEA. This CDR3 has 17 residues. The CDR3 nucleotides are TGTGCCAGCAGCTTAGATGGAGGGGCTGCTAGCACAGATACGCAGTATTTT. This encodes CASSLDGGAASTDTQYF.

As DNA, the CDR3 is TGTGCCAGCAGCCAACGGGACAGCTTATATGGCTACACCTTC. Protein sequence: CASSQRDSLYGYTF. The chain recombines TRBV27 with TRBJ1-2; the match to TRBD1 covers 7 bases. V dropped 6 bases and J dropped 5; count of bases not matched to a gene: 9. Germline V lookup: CDR1 MNHEY, CDR2 SMNVEV (reference sequence). CDR3 size: 14 residues.

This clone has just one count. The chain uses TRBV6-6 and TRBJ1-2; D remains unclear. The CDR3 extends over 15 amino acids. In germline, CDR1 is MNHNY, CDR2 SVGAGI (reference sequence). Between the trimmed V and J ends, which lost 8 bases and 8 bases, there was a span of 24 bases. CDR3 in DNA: TGTGCCAGCCAATCTGACGGATTACAACGTCGGGGCTACACCTTC. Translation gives CASQSDGLQRRGYTF.

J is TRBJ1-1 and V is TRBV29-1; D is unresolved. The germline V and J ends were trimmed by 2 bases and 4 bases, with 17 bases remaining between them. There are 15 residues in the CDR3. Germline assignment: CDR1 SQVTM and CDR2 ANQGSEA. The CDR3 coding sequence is TGCAGCGTTGAACAAGGCCTTGTTCGCGGCACTGAAGCTTTCTTT. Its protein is CSVEQGLVRGTEAFF.

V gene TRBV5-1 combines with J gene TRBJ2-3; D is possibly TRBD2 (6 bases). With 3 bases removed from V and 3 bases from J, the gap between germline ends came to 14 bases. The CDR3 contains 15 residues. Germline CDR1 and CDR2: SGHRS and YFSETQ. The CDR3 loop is CASSSRLDGTDTQYF. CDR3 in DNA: TGCGCCAGCAGCTCCCGACTAGATGGGACAGATACGCAGTATTTT.

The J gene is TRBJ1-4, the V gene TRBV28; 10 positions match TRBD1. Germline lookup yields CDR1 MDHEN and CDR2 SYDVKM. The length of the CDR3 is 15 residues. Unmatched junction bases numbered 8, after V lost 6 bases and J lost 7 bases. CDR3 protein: CASSFDRGLSEKLFF. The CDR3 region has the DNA TGTGCCAGCAGCTTTGACAGGGGGCTAAGTGAAAAACTGTTTTTT.

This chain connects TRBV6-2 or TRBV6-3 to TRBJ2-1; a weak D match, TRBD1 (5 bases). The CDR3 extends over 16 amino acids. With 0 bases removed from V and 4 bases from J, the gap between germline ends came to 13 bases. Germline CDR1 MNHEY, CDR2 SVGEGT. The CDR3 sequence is CASSYSDSFSYNEQFF. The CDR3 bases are TGTGCCAGCAGTTACTCAGACAGCTTTTCTTACAATGAGCAGTTCTTC.

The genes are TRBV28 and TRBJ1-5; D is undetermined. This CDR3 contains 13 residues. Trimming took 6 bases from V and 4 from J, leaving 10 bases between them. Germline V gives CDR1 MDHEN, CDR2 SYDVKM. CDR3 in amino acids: CASRSEFNQPQHF. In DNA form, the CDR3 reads TGTGCCAGCAGATCAGAATTTAATCAGCCCCAGCATTTT. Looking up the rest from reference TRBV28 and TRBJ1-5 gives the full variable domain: DVKVTQSSRYLVKRTGEKVFLECVQDMDHENMFWYRQDPGLGLRLIYFSYDVKMKEKGDIPEGYSVSREKKERFSLILESASTNQTSMYLCASRSEFNQPQHFGDGTRLSIL.

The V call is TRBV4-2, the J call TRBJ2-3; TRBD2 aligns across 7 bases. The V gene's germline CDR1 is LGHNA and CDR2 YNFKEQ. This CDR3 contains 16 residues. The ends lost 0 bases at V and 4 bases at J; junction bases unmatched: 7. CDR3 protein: CASSQEGGRGADTQYF. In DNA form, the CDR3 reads TGTGCCAGCAGCCAAGAAGGCGGGAGAGGTGCAGATACGCAGTATTTT.

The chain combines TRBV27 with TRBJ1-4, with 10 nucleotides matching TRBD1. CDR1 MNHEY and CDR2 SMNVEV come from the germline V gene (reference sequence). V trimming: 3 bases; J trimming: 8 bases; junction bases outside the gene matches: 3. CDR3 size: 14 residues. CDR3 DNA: TGTGCCAGCAGTTTGGGGACAGGGGACGAAAAACTGTTTTTT. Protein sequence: CASSLGTGDEKLFF.